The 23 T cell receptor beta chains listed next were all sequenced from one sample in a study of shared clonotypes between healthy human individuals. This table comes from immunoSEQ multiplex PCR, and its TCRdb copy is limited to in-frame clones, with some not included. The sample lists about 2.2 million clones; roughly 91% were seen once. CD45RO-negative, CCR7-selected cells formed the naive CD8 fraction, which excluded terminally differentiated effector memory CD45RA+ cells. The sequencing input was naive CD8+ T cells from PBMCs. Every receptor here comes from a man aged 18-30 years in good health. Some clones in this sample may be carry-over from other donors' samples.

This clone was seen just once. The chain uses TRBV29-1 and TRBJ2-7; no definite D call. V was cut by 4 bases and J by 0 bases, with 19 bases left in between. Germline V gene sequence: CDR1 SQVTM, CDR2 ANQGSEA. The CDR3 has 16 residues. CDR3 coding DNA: TGCAGCGTTGTCTCCCCGACGGGTCCAAGCTCCTACGAGCAGTACTTC. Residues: CSVVSPTGPSSYEQYF.

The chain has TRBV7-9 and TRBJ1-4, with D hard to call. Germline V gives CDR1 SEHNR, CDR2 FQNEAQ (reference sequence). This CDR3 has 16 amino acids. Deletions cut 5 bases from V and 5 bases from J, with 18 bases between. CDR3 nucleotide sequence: TGTGCCAGCAGCACTCATCCGGCCTTTTTAAATGAAAAACTGTTTTTT. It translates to CASSTHPAFLNEKLFF. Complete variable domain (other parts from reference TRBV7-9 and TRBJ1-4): DTGVSQNPRHKITKRGQNVTFRCDPISEHNRLYWYRQTLGQGPEFLTYFQNEAQLEKSRLLSDRFSAERPKGSFSTLEIQRTEQGDSAMYLCASSTHPAFLNEKLFFGSGTQLSVL.

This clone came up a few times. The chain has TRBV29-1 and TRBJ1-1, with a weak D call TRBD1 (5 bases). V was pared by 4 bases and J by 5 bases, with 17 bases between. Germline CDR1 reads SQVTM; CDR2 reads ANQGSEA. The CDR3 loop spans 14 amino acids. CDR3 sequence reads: CSVVGGRARTEAFF. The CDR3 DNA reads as TGCAGCGTTGTAGGTGGCAGGGCAAGAACTGAAGCTTTCTTT.

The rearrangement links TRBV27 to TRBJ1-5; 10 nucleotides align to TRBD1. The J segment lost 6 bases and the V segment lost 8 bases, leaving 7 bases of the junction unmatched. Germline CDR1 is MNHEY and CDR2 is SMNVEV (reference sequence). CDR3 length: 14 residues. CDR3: CASRTGGSGQPQHF. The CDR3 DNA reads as TGTGCCAGCCGGACAGGGGGGTCGGGTCAGCCCCAGCATTTT.

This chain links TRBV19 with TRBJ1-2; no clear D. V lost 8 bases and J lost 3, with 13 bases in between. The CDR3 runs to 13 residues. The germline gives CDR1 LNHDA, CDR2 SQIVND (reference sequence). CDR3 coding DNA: TGTGCCAGTGTGGGCGCCGGTGACTATGGCTACACCTTC. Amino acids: CASVGAGDYGYTF.

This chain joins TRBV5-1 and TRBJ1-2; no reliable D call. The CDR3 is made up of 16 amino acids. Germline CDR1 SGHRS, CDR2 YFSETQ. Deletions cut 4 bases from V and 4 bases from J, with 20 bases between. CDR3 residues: CASSVDGSGLAYGYTF. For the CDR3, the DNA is TGCGCCAGCAGCGTGGACGGGTCTGGATTAGCCTATGGCTACACCTTC.

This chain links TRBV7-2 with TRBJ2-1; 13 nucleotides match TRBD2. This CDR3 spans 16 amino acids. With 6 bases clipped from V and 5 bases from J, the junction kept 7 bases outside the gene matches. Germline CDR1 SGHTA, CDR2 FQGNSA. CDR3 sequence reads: CASSLPGTSGNNEQFF. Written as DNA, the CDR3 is TGTGCCAGCAGTCTACCCGGGACTAGCGGGAACAATGAGCAGTTCTTC.

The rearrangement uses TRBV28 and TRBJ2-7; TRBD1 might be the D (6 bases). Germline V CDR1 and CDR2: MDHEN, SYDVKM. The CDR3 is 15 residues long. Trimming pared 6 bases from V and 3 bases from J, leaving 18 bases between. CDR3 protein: CASSGFATTGYEQYF. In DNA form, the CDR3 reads TGTGCCAGCAGCGGATTCGCAACGACAGGCTACGAGCAGTACTTC.

The CDR3, as DNA: TGTGCCAGCAGCCAATCCGGTCCCACGGGAAGCATTCAGTACTTC. This gives the protein CASSQSGPTGSIQYF. This rearrangement joins TRBV14 to TRBJ2-4; possibly TRBD2 for D (5 bases). Germline V lookup: CDR1 SGHDN, CDR2 FVKESK. The germline V and J ends were trimmed by 2 bases and 9 bases, with 17 bases remaining between them. There are 15 residues in the CDR3.

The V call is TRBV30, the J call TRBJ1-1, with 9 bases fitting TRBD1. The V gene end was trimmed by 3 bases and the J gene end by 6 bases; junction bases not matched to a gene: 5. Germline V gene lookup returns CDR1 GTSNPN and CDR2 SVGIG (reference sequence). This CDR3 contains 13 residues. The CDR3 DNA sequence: TGTGCCTGGAGAGGACAGGGGAATCCTGAAGCTTTCTTT. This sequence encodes CAWRGQGNPEAFF.

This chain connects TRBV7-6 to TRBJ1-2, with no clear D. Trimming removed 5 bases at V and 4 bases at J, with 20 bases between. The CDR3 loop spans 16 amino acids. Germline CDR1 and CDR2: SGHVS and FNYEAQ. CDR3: CASSLEIDRKTYGYTF. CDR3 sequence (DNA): TGTGCCAGCAGCCTAGAGATTGATCGAAAGACCTATGGCTACACCTTC. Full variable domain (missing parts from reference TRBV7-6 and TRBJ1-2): GAGVSQSPRYKVTKRGQDVALRCDPISGHVSLYWYRQALGQGPEFLTYFNYEAQQDKSGLPNDRFSAERPEGSISTLTIQRTEQRDSAMYRCASSLEIDRKTYGYTFGSGTRLTVV.

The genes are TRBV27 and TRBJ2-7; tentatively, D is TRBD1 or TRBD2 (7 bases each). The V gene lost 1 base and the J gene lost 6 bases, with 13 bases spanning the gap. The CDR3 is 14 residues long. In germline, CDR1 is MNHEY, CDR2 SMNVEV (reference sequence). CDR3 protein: CASSLWQGEGEQYF. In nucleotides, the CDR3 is TGTGCCAGCAGTTTATGGCAGGGGGAGGGCGAGCAGTACTTC.

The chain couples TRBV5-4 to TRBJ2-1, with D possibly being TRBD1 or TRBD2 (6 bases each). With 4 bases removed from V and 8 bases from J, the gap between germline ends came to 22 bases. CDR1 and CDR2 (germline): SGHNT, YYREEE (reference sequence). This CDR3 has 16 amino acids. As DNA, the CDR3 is TGTGCCAGCAGCAAAATAGAGGGGGGAAAAGGTTATGAGCAGTTCTTC. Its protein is CASSKIEGGKGYEQFF.

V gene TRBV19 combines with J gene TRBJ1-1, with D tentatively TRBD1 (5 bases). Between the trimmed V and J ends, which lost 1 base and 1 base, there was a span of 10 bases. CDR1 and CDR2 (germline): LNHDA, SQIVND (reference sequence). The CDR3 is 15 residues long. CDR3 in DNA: TGTGCCAGTAGTATAGCCTTCGACAGGAACACTGAAGCTTTCTTT. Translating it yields CASSIAFDRNTEAFF.

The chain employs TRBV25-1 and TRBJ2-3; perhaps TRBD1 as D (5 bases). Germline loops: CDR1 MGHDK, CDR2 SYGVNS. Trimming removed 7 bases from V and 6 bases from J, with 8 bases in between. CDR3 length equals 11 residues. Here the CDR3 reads CASTGHDTQYF. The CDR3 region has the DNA TGTGCCAGCACCGGACACGATACGCAGTATTTT.

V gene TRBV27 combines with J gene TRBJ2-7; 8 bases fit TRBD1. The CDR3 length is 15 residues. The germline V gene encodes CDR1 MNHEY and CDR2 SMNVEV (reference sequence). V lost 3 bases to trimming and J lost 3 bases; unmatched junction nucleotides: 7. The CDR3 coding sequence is TGTGCCAGCAGTTTCTCGGACAGGGTGGGCTACGAGCAGTACTTC. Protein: CASSFSDRVGYEQYF.

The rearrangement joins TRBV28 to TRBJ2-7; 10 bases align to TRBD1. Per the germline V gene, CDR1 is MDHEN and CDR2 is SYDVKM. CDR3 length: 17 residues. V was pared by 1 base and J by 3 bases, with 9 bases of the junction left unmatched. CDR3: CASSLSFSGQGFYEQYF. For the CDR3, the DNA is TGTGCCAGCAGTTTATCGTTCTCGGGACAGGGGTTCTACGAGCAGTACTTC.

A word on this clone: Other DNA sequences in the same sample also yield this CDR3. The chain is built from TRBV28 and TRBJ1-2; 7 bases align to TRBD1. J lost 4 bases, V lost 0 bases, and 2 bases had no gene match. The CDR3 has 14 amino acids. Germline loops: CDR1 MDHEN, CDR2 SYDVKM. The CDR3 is CASSLWQGGYGYTF. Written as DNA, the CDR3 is TGTGCCAGCAGTTTATGGCAGGGGGGCTATGGCTACACCTTC.

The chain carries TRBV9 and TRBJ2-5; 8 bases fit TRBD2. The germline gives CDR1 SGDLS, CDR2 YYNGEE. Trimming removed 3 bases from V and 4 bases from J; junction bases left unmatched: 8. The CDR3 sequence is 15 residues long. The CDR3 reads CASSGRREVGETQYF. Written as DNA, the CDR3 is TGTGCCAGCAGCGGGCGGCGGGAGGTGGGAGAGACCCAGTACTTC.

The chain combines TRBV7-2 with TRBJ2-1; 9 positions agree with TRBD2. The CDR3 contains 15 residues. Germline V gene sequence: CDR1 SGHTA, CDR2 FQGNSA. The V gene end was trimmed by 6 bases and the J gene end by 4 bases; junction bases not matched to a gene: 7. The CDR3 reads CASRFSGSKYNEQFF. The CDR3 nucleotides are TGTGCCAGCAGGTTTAGCGGGAGCAAATACAATGAGCAGTTCTTC.

CDR3 coding DNA: TGTGCCAGCAGTCACCTCCCCAGTGGGGACGAGCAGTACTTC. Its protein is CASSHLPSGDEQYF. The gene calls are TRBV28 and TRBJ2-7, with D unresolved. CDR3 length: 14 residues. V was shortened by 5 bases and J by 5 bases, with 16 bases between the two germline ends. Germline lookup yields CDR1 MDHEN and CDR2 SYDVKM.

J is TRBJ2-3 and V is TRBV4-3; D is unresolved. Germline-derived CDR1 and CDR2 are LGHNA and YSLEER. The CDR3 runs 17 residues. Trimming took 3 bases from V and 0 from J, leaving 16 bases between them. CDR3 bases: TGCGCCAGCAGCCAGGGCTCCGGTACAACTAGCACAGATACGCAGTATTTT. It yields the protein CASSQGSGTTSTDTQYF.

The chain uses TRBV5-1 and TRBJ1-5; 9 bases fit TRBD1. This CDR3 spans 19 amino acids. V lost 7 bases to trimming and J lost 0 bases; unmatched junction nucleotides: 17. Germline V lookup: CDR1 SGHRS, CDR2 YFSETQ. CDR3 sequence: CASDCFNRDRAYSNQPQHF. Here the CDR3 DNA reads TGCGCCAGCGACTGTTTTAACCGGGACAGGGCCTATAGCAATCAGCCCCAGCATTTT. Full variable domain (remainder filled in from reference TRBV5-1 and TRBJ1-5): KAGVTQTPRYLIKTRGQQVTLSCSPISGHRSVSWYQQTPGQGLQFLFEYFSETQRNKGNFPGRFSGRQFSNSRSEMNVSTLELGDSALYLCASDCFNRDRAYSNQPQHFGDGTRLSIL.